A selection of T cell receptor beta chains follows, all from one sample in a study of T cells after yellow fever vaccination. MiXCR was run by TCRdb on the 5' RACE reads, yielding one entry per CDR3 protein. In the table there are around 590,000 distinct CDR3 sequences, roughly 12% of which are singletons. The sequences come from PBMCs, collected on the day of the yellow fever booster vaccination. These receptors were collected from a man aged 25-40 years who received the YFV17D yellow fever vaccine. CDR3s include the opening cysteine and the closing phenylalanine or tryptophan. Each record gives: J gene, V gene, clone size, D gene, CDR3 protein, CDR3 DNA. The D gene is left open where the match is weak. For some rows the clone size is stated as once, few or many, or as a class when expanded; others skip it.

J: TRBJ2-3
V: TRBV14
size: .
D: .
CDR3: CASSQAIRTLGTDTQYF
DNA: TGTGCCAGCAGCCAAGCCATTCGAACCCTGGGCACAGATACGCAGTATTTT

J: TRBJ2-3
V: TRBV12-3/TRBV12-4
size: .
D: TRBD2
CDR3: CASRSGTSRDPTDTQYF
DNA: TGTGCCAGCAGAAGCGGGACCTCAAGGGACCCCACAGATACGCAGTATTTT

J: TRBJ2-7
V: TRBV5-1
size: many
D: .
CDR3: CASSLRVKAYEQYF
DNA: TGCGCCAGCAGCTTGAGGGTAAAGGCCTACGAGCAGTACTTC

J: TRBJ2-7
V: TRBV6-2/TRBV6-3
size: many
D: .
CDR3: CASRTEPGIGPYEQYF
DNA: TGTGCCAGCAGGACTGAACCGGGAATAGGGCCCTACGAGCAGTACTTC

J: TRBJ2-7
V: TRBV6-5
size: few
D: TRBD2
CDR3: CASSFGGSTGEQYF
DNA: TGTGCCAGCAGTTTTGGCGGGAGTACGGGTGAGCAGTACTTC

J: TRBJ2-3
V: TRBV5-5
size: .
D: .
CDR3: CASSSGGPDTQYF
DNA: TGTGCCAGCAGCTCAGGAGGGCCAGATACGCAGTATTTT

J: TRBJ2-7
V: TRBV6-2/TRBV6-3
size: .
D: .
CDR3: CASSKRRGAEQYF
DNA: TGTGCCAGCAGCAAGAGGAGGGGGGCGGAGCAGTACTTC

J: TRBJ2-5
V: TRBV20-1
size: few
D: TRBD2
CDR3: CSVRGLAGWGQETQYF
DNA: TGCAGTGTTAGAGGACTAGCGGGTTGGGGACAAGAGACCCAGTACTTC

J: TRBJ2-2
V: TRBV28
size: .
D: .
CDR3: CASSLSRGADTGELFF
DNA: TGTGCCAGCAGTTTAAGCCGGGGGGCAGACACCGGGGAGCTGTTTTTT

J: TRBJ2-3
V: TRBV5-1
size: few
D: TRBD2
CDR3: CASSLASSGRPGADTQYF
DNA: TGCGCCAGCAGCTTGGCGTCTAGCGGGAGGCCCGGGGCAGATACGCAGTATTTT

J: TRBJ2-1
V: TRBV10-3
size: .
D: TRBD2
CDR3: CAISEGIGLAEQFF
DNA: TGTGCCATCAGTGAGGGTATCGGACTAGCGGAGCAGTTCTTC

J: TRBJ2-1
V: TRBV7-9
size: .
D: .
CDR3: CASSLVGNYNEQFF
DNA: TGTGCCAGCAGCTTAGTGGGAAACTACAATGAGCAGTTCTTC

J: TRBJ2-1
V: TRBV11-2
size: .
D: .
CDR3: CASSGTGKDEQFF
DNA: TGTGCCAGCAGCGGAACAGGAAAGGATGAGCAGTTCTTC

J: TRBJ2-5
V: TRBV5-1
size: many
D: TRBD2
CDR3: CASSLGGTSGSQETQYF
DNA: TGCGCCAGCAGCTTGGGGGGGACTAGCGGAAGCCAAGAGACCCAGTACTTC

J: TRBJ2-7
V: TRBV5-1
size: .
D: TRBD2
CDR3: CASSSGLANSGEQYF
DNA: TGCGCCAGCAGCTCGGGACTAGCCAACTCCGGGGAGCAGTACTTC